The T cell receptor (beta chain) under discussion was sequenced for a study of cytomegalovirus exposure and HLA in healthy donors. Study-wide results and caveats: The classifier reportedly diagnosed cytomegalovirus status with high sensitivity and specificity. According to the study, 160 or so TCR beta chains were cytomegalovirus-associated.

This table comes from immunoSEQ multiplex PCR, and its TCRdb copy is limited to in-frame clones, with some not included. The sample yields 100,000 to 120,000 clones, 85% to 90% seen once. As concerns this clone: The antigen remains undetermined.

Between the trimmed V and J ends, which lost 5 bases and 12 bases, there was a span of 17 bases. This CDR3 comprises 13 residues. Germline V CDR1 and CDR2: MNHEY, SMNVEV (reference sequence). The chain links TRBV27 to TRBJ2-1; TRBD2 is a possible D gene (6 bases). This receptor was obtained from a woman between 18 and 29 years old in good health and CMV-seropositive. Sequencing was performed on PBMCs. The CDR3 DNA reads TGTGCCAGCAGTCCAACTGGGGCGGGGACGCAGTTCTTC. This encodes CASSPTGAGTQFF.